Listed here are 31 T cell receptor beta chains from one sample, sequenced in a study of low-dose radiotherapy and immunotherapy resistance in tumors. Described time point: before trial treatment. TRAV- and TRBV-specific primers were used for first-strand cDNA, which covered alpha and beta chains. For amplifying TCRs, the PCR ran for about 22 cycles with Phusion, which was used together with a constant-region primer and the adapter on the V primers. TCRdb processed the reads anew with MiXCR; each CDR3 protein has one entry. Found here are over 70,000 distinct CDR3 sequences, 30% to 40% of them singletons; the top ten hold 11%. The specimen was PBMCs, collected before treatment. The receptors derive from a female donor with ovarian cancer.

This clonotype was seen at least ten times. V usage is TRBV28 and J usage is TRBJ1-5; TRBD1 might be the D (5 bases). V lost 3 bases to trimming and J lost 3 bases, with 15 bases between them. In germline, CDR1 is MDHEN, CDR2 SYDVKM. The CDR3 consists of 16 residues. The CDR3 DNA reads TGTGCCAGCAGTTTCGGGACCCAGACCTTCAATCAGCCCCAGCATTTT. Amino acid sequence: CASSFGTQTFNQPQHF. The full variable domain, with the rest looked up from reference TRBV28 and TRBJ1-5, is DVKVTQSSRYLVKRTGEKVFLECVQDMDHENMFWYRQDPGLGLRLIYFSYDVKMKEKGDIPEGYSVSREKKERFSLILESASTNQTSMYLCASSFGTQTFNQPQHFGDGTRLSIL.

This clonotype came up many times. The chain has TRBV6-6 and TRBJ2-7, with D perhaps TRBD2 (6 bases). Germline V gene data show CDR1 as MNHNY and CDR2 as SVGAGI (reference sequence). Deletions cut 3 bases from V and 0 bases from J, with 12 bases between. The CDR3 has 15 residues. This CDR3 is CASSYVDSGSYEQYF. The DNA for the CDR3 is TGTGCCAGCAGTTATGTCGATAGCGGCTCCTACGAGCAGTACTTC.

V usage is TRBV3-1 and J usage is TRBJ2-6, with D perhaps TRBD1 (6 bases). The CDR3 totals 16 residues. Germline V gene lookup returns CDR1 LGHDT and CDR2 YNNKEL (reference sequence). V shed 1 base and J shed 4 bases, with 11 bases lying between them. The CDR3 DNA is TGTGCCAGCAGCCAAGGGACAGTATCCGGGGCCAACGTCCTGACTTTC. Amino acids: CASSQGTVSGANVLTF.

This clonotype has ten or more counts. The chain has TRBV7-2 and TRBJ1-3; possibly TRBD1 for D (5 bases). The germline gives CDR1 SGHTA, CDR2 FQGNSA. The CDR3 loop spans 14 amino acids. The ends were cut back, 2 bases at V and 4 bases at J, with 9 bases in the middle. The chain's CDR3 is CASSLRGAGNTIYF. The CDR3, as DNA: TGTGCCAGCAGCTTAAGGGGAGCCGGAAACACCATATATTTT. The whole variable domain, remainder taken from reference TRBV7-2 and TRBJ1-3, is GAGVSQSPSNKVTEKGKDVELRCDPISGHTALYWYRQSLGQGLEFLIYFQGNSAPDKSGLPSDRFSAERTGGSVSTLTIQRTQQEDSAVYLCASSLRGAGNTIYFGEGSWLTVV.

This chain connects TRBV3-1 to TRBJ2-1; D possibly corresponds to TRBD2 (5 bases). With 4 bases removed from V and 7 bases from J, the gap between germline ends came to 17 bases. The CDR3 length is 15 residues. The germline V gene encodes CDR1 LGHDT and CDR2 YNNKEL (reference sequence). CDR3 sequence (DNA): TGTGCCAGCAGCCCAATGGGCAGGTCGGGGAATGAGCAGTTCTTC. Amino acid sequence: CASSPMGRSGNEQFF.

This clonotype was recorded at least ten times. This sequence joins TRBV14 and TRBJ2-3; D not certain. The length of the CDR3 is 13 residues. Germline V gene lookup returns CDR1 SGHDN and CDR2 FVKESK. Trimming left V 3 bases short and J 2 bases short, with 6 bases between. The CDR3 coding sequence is TGTGCCAGCAGCCACCATCCCACAGATACGCAGTATTTT. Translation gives CASSHHPTDTQYF.

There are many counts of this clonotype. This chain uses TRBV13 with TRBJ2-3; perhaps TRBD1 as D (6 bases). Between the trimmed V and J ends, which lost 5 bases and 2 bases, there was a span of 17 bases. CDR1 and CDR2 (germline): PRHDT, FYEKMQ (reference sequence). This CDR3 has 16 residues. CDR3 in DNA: TGTGCCAGCAGCGCCATCGGACAGCTAAACACAGATACGCAGTATTTT. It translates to CASSAIGQLNTDTQYF. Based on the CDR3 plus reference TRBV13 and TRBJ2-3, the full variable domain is AAGVIQSPRHLIKEKRETATLKCYPIPRHDTVYWYQQGPGQDPQFLISFYEKMQSDKGSIPDRFSAQQFSDYHSELNMSSLELGDSALYFCASSAIGQLNTDTQYFGPGTRLTVL.

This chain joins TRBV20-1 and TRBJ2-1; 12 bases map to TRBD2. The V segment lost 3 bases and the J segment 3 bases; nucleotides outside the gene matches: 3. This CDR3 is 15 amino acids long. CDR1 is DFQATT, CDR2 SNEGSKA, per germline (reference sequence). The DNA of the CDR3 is TGCAGTGCTAGTCGACTAGCGGGAGTCTACAATGAGCAGTTCTTC. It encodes CSASRLAGVYNEQFF.

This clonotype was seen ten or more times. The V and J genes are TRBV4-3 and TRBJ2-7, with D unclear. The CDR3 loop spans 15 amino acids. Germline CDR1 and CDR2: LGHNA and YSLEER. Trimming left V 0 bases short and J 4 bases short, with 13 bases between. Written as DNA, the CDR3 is TGCGCCAGCAGCCAAGATCTCCCGAGCCCATACGAGCAGTACTTC. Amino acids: CASSQDLPSPYEQYF.

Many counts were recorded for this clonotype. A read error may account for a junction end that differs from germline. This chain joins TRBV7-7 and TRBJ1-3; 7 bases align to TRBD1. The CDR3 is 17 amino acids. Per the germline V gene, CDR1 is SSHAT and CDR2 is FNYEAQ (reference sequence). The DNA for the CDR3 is TGTGCTAGCAGCTTAGAAACAGGGGCGTACTCTGGAAACACCATATATTTT. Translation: CASSLETGAYSGNTIYF.

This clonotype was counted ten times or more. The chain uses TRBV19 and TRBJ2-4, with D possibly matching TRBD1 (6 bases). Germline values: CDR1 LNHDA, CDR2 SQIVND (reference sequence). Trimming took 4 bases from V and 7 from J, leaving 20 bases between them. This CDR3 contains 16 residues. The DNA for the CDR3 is TGTGCCAGTAGTAGCGGGTCTCCACAGGGTATGAACATTCAGTACTTC. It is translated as CASSSGSPQGMNIQYF.

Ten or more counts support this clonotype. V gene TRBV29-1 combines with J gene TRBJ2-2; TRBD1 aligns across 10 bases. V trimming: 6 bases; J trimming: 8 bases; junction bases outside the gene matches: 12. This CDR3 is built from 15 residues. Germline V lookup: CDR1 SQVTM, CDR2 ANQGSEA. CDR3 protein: CSVDPGTGVSGELFF. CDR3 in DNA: TGCAGCGTGGACCCCGGGACAGGGGTTTCTGGGGAGCTGTTTTTT.

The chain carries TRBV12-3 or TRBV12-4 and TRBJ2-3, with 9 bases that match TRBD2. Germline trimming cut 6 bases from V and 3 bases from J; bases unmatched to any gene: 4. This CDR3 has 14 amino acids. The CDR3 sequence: CASSPGLATDTQYF. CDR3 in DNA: TGTGCCAGCAGCCCGGGACTAGCAACAGATACGCAGTATTTT.

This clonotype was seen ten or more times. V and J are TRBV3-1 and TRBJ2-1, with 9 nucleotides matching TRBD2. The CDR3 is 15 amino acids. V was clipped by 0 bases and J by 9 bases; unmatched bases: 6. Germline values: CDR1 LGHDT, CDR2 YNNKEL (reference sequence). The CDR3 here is CASSQEGLAGSEQFF. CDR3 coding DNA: TGTGCCAGCAGCCAAGAAGGCCTAGCGGGAAGTGAGCAGTTCTTC.

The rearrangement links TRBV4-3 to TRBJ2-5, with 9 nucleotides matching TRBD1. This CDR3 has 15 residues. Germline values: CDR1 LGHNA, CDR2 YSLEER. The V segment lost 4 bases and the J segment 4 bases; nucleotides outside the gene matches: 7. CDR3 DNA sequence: TGCGCCAGCAGCCCGGGACAGGGAGTTCGAGAGACCCAGTACTTC. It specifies CASSPGQGVRETQYF.

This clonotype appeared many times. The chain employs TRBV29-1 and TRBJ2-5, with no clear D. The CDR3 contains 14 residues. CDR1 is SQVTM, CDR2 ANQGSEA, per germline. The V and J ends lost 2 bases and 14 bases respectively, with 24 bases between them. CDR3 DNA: TGCAGCGTTGAATTCCACGTCTCCTGGGCAAGTCCATACTTC. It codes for CSVEFHVSWASPYF.

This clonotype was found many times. The CDR3 DNA reads as TGTGCCATCAGTGCTGGGAACCTCTTGCTCGAGCAGTACTTC. Its translation is CAISAGNLLLEQYF. V and J are TRBV10-3 and TRBJ2-7; D uncertain. This CDR3 has 14 residues. V was clipped by 4 bases and J by 6 bases, with 16 bases between them. CDR1 is ENHRY, CDR2 SYGVKD, per germline.

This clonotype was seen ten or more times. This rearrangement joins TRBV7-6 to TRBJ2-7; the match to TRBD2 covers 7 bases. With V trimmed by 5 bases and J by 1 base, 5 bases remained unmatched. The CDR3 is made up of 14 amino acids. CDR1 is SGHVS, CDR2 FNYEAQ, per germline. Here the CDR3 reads CASSPSGASYEQYF. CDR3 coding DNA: TGTGCCAGCAGCCCGAGCGGGGCTTCCTACGAGCAGTACTTC. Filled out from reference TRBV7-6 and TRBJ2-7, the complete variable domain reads GAGVSQSPRYKVTKRGQDVALRCDPISGHVSLYWYRQALGQGPEFLTYFNYEAQQDKSGLPNDRFSAERPEGSISTLTIQRTEQRDSAMYRCASSPSGASYEQYFGPGTRLTVT.

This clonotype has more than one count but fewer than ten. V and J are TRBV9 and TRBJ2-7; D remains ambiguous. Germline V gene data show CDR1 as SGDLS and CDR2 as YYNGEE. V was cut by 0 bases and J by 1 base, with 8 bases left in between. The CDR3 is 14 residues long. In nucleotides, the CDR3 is TGTGCCAGCAGCGTAGAGGCTCGTTCCTACGAGCAGTACTTC. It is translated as CASSVEARSYEQYF. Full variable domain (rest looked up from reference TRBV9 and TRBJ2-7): DSGVTQTPKHLITATGQRVTLRCSPRSGDLSVYWYQQSLDQGLQFLIQYYNGEERAKGNILERFSAQQFPDLHSELNLSSLELGDSALYFCASSVEARSYEQYFGPGTRLTVT.

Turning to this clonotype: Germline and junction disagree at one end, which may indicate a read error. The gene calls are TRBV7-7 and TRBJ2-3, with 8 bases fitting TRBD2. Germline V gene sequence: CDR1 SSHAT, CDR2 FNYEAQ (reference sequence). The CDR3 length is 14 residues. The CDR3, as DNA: TGTGCTAGCAGCTTAGCGGGACGTGCAGATACGCAGTATTTT. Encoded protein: CASSLAGRADTQYF. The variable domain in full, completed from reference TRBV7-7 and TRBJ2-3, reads GAGVSQSPRYKVTKRGQDVTLRCDPISSHATLYWYQQALGQGPEFLTYFNYEAQPDKSGLPSDRFSAERPEGSISTLTIQRTEQRDSAMYRCASSLAGRADTQYFGPGTRLTVL.

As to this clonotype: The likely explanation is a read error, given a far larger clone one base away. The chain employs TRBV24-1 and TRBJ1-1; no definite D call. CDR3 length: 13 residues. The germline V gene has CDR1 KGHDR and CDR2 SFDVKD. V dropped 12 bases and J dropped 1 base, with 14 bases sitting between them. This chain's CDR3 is CAGSNGWNTEAFF. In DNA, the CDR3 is TGTGCCGGCAGCAATGGTTGGAACACTGAAGCTTTCTTT.

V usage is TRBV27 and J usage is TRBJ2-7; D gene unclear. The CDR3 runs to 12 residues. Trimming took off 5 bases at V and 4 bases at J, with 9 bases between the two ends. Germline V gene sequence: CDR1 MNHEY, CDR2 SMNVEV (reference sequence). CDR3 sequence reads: CASSDEKYEQYF. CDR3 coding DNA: TGTGCCAGCAGTGACGAAAAGTACGAGCAGTACTTC.

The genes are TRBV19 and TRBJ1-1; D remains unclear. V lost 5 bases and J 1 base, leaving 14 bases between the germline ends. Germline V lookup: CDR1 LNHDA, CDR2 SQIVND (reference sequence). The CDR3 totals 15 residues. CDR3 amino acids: CASSPLGRQNTEAFF. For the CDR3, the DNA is TGTGCCAGTAGTCCTCTGGGCAGGCAGAACACTGAAGCTTTCTTT.

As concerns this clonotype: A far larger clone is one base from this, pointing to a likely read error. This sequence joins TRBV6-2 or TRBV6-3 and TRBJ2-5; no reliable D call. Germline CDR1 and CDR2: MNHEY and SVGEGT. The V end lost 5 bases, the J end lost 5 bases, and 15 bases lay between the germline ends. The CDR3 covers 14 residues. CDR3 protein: CASSDPGPTETQYF. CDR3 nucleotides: TGTGCCAGCAGTGACCCTGGACCAACGGAGACCCAGTACTTC.

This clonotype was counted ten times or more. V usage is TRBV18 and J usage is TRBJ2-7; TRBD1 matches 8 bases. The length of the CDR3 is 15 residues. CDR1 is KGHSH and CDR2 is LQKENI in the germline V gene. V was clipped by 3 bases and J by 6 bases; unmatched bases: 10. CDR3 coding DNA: TGTGCCAGCTCACCGCGGACAGGGTATACGGGCGAGCAGTACTTC. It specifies CASSPRTGYTGEQYF.

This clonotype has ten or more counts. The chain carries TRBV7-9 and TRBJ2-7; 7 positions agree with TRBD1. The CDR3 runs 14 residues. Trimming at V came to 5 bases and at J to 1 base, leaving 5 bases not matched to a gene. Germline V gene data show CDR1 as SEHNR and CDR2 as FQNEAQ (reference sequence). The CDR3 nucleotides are TGTGCCAGCAGCCGACAGGGCCTTTCCTACGAGCAGTACTTC. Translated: CASSRQGLSYEQYF. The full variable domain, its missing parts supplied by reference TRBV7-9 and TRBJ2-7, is DTGVSQNPRHKITKRGQNVTFRCDPISEHNRLYWYRQTLGQGPEFLTYFQNEAQLEKSRLLSDRFSAERPKGSFSTLEIQRTEQGDSAMYLCASSRQGLSYEQYFGPGTRLTVT.

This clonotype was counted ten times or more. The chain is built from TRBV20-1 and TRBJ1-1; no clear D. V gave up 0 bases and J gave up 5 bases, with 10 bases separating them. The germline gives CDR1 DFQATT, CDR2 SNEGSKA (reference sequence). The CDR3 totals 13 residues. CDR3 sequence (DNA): TGCAGTGCTAGAGACACTCTCCTGACTGAAGCTTTCTTT. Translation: CSARDTLLTEAFF.

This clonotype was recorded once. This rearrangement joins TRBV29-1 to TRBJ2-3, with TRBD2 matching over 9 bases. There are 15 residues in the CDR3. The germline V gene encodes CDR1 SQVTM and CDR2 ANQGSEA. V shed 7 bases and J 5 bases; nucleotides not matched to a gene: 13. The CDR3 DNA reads TGCAGCGCCCCCGGGACTAGCTCGCCCCTAGATACGCAGTATTTT. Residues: CSAPGTSSPLDTQYF.

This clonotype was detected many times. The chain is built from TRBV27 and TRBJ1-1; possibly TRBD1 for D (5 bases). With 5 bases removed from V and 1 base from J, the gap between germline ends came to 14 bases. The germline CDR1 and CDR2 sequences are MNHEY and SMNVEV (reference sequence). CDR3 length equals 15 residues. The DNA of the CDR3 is TGTGCCAGCAGTGCCGGTGGGGGTCAGAACACTGAAGCTTTCTTT. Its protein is CASSAGGGQNTEAFF.

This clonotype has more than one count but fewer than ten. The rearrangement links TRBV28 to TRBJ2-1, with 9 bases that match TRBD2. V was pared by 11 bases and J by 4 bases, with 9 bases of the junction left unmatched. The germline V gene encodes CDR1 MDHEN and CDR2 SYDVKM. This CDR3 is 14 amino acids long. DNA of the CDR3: TGTGCCGGACATAGCGGGGGACCTTACAATGAGCAGTTCTTC. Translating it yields CAGHSGGPYNEQFF.

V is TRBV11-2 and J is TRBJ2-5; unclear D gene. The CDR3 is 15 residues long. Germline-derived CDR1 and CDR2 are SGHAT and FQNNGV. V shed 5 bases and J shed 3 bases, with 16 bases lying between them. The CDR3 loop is CASSAIRASKETQYF. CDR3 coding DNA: TGTGCCAGCAGCGCTATTCGAGCTAGTAAAGAGACCCAGTACTTC.